These 25 T cell receptor beta chains share one sample of origin, sequenced in a study of blood T cell repertoires in COVID-19. TCRdb's copy holds only in-frame clones and misses some; the assay was immunoSEQ multiplex PCR. Of tens of thousands of clones listed, about 90% are singletons. Sequencing was carried out using peripheral blood. The receptors stem from a human donor in a cohort sampled during active COVID-19.

The chain uses TRBV7-3 and TRBJ2-6; D possibly corresponds to TRBD2 (6 bases). Germline V gives CDR1 SGHTA, CDR2 FQGTGA. The CDR3 is made up of 18 amino acids. The germline V and J ends were trimmed by 4 bases and 2 bases, with 18 bases remaining between them. The chain's CDR3 is CASSSTGGGAPGANVLTF. CDR3 coding DNA: TGTGCCAGCAGCTCTACTGGCGGAGGGGCCCCTGGGGCCAACGTCCTGACTTTC.

The V and J genes are TRBV3-1 (or the pseudogene TRBV3-2) and TRBJ2-5, with 8 nucleotides matching TRBD2. CDR1 is LGHDT, CDR2 YNNKEL, per germline (reference sequence). The CDR3 sequence is 15 residues long. V was pared by 0 bases and J by 6 bases, with 6 bases of the junction left unmatched. The CDR3, as DNA: TGTGCCAGCAGCCAAGACACACGGGGGGGGAAGACCCAGTACTTC. This encodes CASSQDTRGGKTQYF.

The rearrangement joins TRBV9 to TRBJ1-2; 9 nucleotides agree with TRBD1. The junction had 15 bases not matched to a gene; V was cut back by 4 bases and J by 5 bases. Germline CDR1 reads SGDLS; CDR2 reads YYNGEE. This CDR3 comprises 17 residues. The CDR3 reads CASSPHRWDRENYGYTF. The CDR3 coding sequence is TGTGCCAGCAGCCCCCATCGGTGGGACAGGGAAAATTATGGCTACACCTTC.

The chain uses TRBV18 and TRBJ1-1, with no clear D. Trimming shortened V by 0 bases and J by 5 bases, and 16 bases separated the two germline ends. CDR1 KGHSH and CDR2 LQKENI come from the germline V gene. The CDR3 has 16 residues. The CDR3 sequence: CASSPPGPGTGTEAFF. For the CDR3, the DNA is TGTGCCAGCTCACCACCAGGGCCAGGAACGGGGACTGAAGCTTTCTTT.

This sequence joins TRBV5-6 and TRBJ1-2; 10 bases map to TRBD1. Germline assignment: CDR1 SGHDT and CDR2 YYEEEE. Unmatched junction bases numbered 4, after V lost 4 bases and J lost 1 base. The CDR3 loop spans 15 amino acids. The CDR3 region has the DNA TGTGCCAGCAGCCCAAGGACAGGGGGTAACTATGGCTACACCTTC. It yields the protein CASSPRTGGNYGYTF.

The gene calls are TRBV19 and TRBJ2-7, with TRBD1 matching 12 bases. Germline CDR1 reads LNHDA; CDR2 reads SQIVND (reference sequence). The CDR3 spans 16 residues. V was clipped by 5 bases and J by 3 bases; unmatched bases: 8. The CDR3 DNA is TGTGCCAGTAGTCGGGGGGACAGGGGGCTAAGCTACGAGCAGTACTTC. It codes for CASSRGDRGLSYEQYF.

V and J are TRBV4-2 and TRBJ1-2; 9 bases are a match to TRBD1. Germline CDR1 reads LGHNA; CDR2 reads YNFKEQ. This CDR3 spans 16 amino acids. V lost 3 bases, J lost 8 bases, and 13 bases stayed unmatched. The DNA for the CDR3 is TGTGCCAGCAGCCATCCTCCGGGACAGGGAGGGGGAGGCTACACCTTC. Translation: CASSHPPGQGGGGYTF.

This clone has just one count. The chain links TRBV21-1 to TRBJ2-7; the table's D call, TRBD1, was not checked against the DNA. TRBV21-1 is flagged as a pseudogene. This CDR3 region has 17 residues. The CDR3 loop reads CASSKDPFGQDSYEQYF. Written as DNA, the CDR3 is TGTGCCAGCAGCAAGGATCCCTTCGGACAGGACAGCTACGAGCAGTACTTC.

The chain carries TRBV7-9 and TRBJ2-7, with a weak D call TRBD1 (7 bases). Germline lookup yields CDR1 SEHNR and CDR2 FQNEAQ (reference sequence). This CDR3 is 19 amino acids long. V lost 5 bases and J 3 bases, leaving 29 bases between the germline ends. Here the CDR3 reads CASSPLRLTGRTLDYEQYF. The CDR3 nucleotides read TGTGCCAGCAGCCCCCTAAGACTGACAGGGAGGACCCTTGACTACGAGCAGTACTTC.

V and J are TRBV7-2 and TRBJ2-1; D is unresolved. The V gene lost 4 bases and the J gene lost 8 bases, with 12 bases spanning the gap. CDR1 is SGHTA and CDR2 is FQGNSA in the germline V gene. The CDR3 contains 13 residues. CDR3 nucleotide sequence: TGTGCCAGCAGCTACATCTCGCCTGATGAGCAGTTCTTC. Amino acids: CASSYISPDEQFF.

This chain uses TRBV18 with TRBJ2-7; 7 bases align to TRBD1. From germline, CDR1 is KGHSH and CDR2 LQKENI. The CDR3 consists of 13 residues. With V trimmed by 0 bases and J by 5 bases, 1 base remained unmatched. The CDR3 region has the DNA TGTGCCAGCTCACCACCAGGGGGCCACGAGCAGTACTTC. It codes for CASSPPGGHEQYF.

The V gene is TRBV9, the J gene TRBJ2-7; TRBD2 aligns across 13 bases. CDR3 length equals 18 residues. Per germline, CDR1 SGDLS and CDR2 YYNGEE. After removal of 0 bases from V and 2 bases from J, the junction contained 8 bases not matched to a gene. This chain's CDR3 is CASSVGIGGLAGTYEQYF. The CDR3 DNA reads TGTGCCAGCAGCGTAGGGATCGGGGGACTAGCGGGGACCTACGAGCAGTACTTC.

CDR3 region: CASSPGQRGGYTF. In DNA, the CDR3 is TGTGCCAGCAGCCCCGGACAGCGTGGTGGCTACACCTTC. The rearrangement uses TRBV11-2 and TRBJ1-2; perhaps TRBD1 as D (6 bases). The CDR3 is 13 amino acids. Germline V gene data show CDR1 as SGHAT and CDR2 as FQNNGV. The V gene lost 5 bases and the J gene lost 7 bases, with 14 bases spanning the gap.

This rearrangement joins TRBV4-3 to TRBJ1-6; 8 nucleotides align to TRBD1. The J segment lost 8 bases and the V segment lost 3 bases, leaving 0 bases of the junction unmatched. Per the germline V gene, CDR1 is LGHNA and CDR2 is YSLEER. The CDR3 is 13 amino acids. In DNA, the CDR3 is TGCGCCAGCAGCCAGGACAGGGATTCACCCCTCCACTTT. Its protein is CASSQDRDSPLHF.

This chain joins TRBV2 and TRBJ2-5, with a weak D call TRBD2 (5 bases). Germline CDR1 is SNHLY and CDR2 is FYNNEI. V lost 3 bases, J lost 1 base, and 9 bases lay in between. CDR3 length equals 14 residues. The CDR3: CASSDGRAQETQYF. The CDR3 coding sequence is TGTGCCAGCAGTGACGGGCGGGCCCAAGAGACCCAGTACTTC.

The gene calls are TRBV18 and TRBJ1-2; the D is unclear. CDR1 KGHSH and CDR2 LQKENI come from the germline V gene. The CDR3 runs 14 residues. V lost 6 bases and J 4 bases, leaving 15 bases between the germline ends. DNA for the CDR3: TGTGCCAGCTCGGGTTCAGGAAACTCCTATGGCTACACCTTC. Protein sequence: CASSGSGNSYGYTF.

This chain links TRBV29-1 with TRBJ2-5, with 8 bases that match TRBD2. The germline CDR1 and CDR2 sequences are SQVTM and ANQGSEA. The V and J ends lost 7 bases and 5 bases, in that order; junction bases with no gene match: 15. The CDR3 contains 15 residues. CDR3 nucleotide sequence: TGCAGCGCCACACCCAATACGGGGGGGCTGGAGACCCAGTACTTC. Translated, it gives CSATPNTGGLETQYF.

This clone has only one observation. This sequence joins TRBV15 and TRBJ2-5; TRBD1 matches at 8 bases. Germline V CDR1 and CDR2: LNHNV, YYDKDF (reference sequence). CDR3 size: 16 residues. Trimming cost V 0 bases and J 2 bases; bases outside gene matches: 5. Here the CDR3 DNA reads TGTGCCACCAGCAGAGACCGACAGGGGACTCAAGAGACCCAGTACTTC. It is translated as CATSRDRQGTQETQYF.

The chain links TRBV9 to TRBJ2-7; 9 positions match TRBD1. CDR1 is SGDLS, CDR2 YYNGEE, per germline. The CDR3 runs 14 residues. V lost 1 base, J lost 3 bases, and 2 bases stayed unmatched. DNA of the CDR3: TGTGCCAGCAGCGTAAGGGACAGGGACTACGAGCAGTACTTC. As protein: CASSVRDRDYEQYF.

The V and J genes are TRBV11-2 and TRBJ1-6; 7 bases agree with TRBD1. The CDR3 loop spans 16 amino acids. V was clipped by 5 bases and J by 7 bases; unmatched bases: 11. Germline CDR1 reads SGHAT; CDR2 reads FQNNGV. The CDR3 nucleotides read TGTGCCAGCAGCCCATCCGCCGGGACAGCAAATTCACCCCTCCACTTT. The encoded protein is CASSPSAGTANSPLHF.

J is TRBJ2-3 and V is TRBV7-2; 13 bases are shared with TRBD2. CDR1 and CDR2 from the germline V gene are SGHTA and FQGNSA. V dropped 3 bases and J dropped 3; count of bases not matched to a gene: 6. This CDR3 is 17 amino acids long. The chain's CDR3 is CASSFSPGLAGTDTQYF. For the CDR3, the DNA is TGTGCCAGCAGCTTTTCACCGGGACTAGCGGGGACAGATACGCAGTATTTT.

The V call is TRBV12-3 or TRBV12-4, the J call TRBJ1-2; a possible D gene is TRBD1 (5 bases). The CDR3 is 12 residues long. V dropped 3 bases and J dropped 8 bases, with 10 bases sitting between them. Here the CDR3 reads CASSFSGEGYTF. The CDR3 bases are TGTGCCAGCAGTTTCTCGGGGGAGGGCTACACCTTC.

The chain has TRBV6-2 or TRBV6-3 and TRBJ2-1, with D perhaps TRBD2 (5 bases). Trimming took 5 bases from V and 4 from J, leaving 18 bases between them. The CDR3 consists of 16 residues. Germline V CDR1 and CDR2: MNHEY, SVGEGT. CDR3 coding DNA: TGTGCCAGCAGTCCCTCCGGGATCCTCGTTTACAATGAGCAGTTCTTC. Amino acid sequence: CASSPSGILVYNEQFF.

This chain uses TRBV6-5 with TRBJ1-1; no reliable D call. V was trimmed by 0 bases and J by 0 bases, leaving 8 bases between them. In germline, CDR1 is MNHEY, CDR2 SVGAGI. The length of the CDR3 is 15 residues. The CDR3 spells CASSYSIRVNTEAFF. CDR3 sequence (DNA): TGTGCCAGCAGTTACTCGATACGCGTGAACACTGAAGCTTTCTTT.

This rearrangement joins TRBV5-1 to TRBJ1-6; a weak D match, TRBD1 (6 bases). The CDR3 is 20 amino acids. The V end was cut by 0 bases, the J end by 4 bases, with 23 bases between. In germline, CDR1 is SGHRS, CDR2 YFSETQ. The CDR3 spells CASSLDPGHLTFGYNSPLHF. The CDR3 nucleotides are TGCGCCAGCAGCTTGGACCCGGGACATCTGACATTTGGTTATAATTCACCCCTCCACTTT.